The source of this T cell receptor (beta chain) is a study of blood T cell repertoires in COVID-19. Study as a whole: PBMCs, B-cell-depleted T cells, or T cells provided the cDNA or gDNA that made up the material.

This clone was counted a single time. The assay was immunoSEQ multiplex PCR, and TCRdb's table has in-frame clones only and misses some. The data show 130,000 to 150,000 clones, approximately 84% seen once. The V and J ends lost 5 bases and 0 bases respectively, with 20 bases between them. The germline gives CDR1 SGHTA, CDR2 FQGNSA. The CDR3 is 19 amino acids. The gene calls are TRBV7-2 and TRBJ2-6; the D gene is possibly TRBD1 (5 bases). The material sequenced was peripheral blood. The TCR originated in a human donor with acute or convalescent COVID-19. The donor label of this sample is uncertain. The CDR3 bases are TGTGCCAGCAGCCCATATCGACAGAATAGATTCTCTGGGGCCAACGTCCTGACTTTC. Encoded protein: CASSPYRQNRFSGANVLTF.